A single sample gave rise to the 16 T cell receptor beta chains below, sequenced in a study of blood T cell repertoires in COVID-19. Assay used: immunoSEQ multiplex PCR; TCRdb lists only in-frame clones, some missing. Here the sample spans about 59,000 clones, around four fifths being singletons. Sequencing was done on a sample of peripheral blood. These TCRs come from a woman in her forties or fifties with active or convalescent COVID-19.

The rearrangement links TRBV15 to TRBJ1-4; D is possibly TRBD1 (5 bases). The CDR3 consists of 17 residues. Germline V CDR1 and CDR2: LNHNV, YYDKDF (reference sequence). The V end lost 0 bases, the J end lost 3 bases, and 14 bases lay between the germline ends. This chain's CDR3 is CATSRDAPTASNEKLFF. The CDR3 DNA is TGTGCCACCAGCAGAGATGCTCCGACAGCCTCTAATGAAAAACTGTTTTTT.

The CDR3 loop reads CATSEPGSYGYTF. As DNA, the CDR3 is TGTGCCACCAGTGAACCGGGATCCTATGGCTACACCTTC. The chain is built from TRBV24-1 and TRBJ1-2; D gene uncertain. V shed 4 bases and J shed 4 bases, with 9 bases lying between them. The CDR3 is 13 residues long. CDR1 is KGHDR and CDR2 is SFDVKD in the germline V gene.

The chain employs TRBV13 and TRBJ2-1; the match to TRBD1 covers 9 bases. From germline, CDR1 is PRHDT and CDR2 FYEKMQ (reference sequence). With 5 bases clipped from V and 6 bases from J, the junction kept 5 bases outside the gene matches. CDR3 length: 14 amino acids. The CDR3 sequence: CASSTRTGANEQFF. The CDR3 region has the DNA TGTGCCAGCAGCACACGGACAGGGGCCAATGAGCAGTTCTTC.

In this sample, this clone turned up once. The chain recombines TRBV5-1 with TRBJ2-2; D call uncertain. There are 14 residues in the CDR3. Germline values: CDR1 SGHRS, CDR2 YFSETQ. The ends were cut back, 0 bases at V and 5 bases at J, with 8 bases in the middle. The CDR3 bases are TGCGCCAGCAGCTTGGAACCGAGGACCGGGGAGCTGTTTTTT. Its translation is CASSLEPRTGELFF.

The V gene is TRBV19, the J gene TRBJ1-2; 11 bases are shared with TRBD1. Germline V lookup: CDR1 LNHDA, CDR2 SQIVND (reference sequence). V was clipped by 5 bases and J by 6 bases; unmatched bases: 11. This CDR3 is built from 16 residues. As DNA, the CDR3 is TGTGCCAGTAGTTCGTTGGCGGACAGGGGGCGCGATGGCTACACCTTC. It codes for CASSSLADRGRDGYTF.

The rearrangement uses TRBV9 and TRBJ2-3; D unresolved. The germline CDR1 and CDR2 sequences are SGDLS and YYNGEE. CDR3 length equals 15 residues. V was pared by 4 bases and J by 0 bases, with 12 bases between. CDR3 nucleotides: TGTGCCAGCAGCCCCCGGTGGTCTAGCACAGATACGCAGTATTTT. It translates to CASSPRWSSTDTQYF.

This sequence joins TRBV19 and TRBJ1-1; 11 bases are a match to TRBD1. Germline CDR1 LNHDA, CDR2 SQIVND (reference sequence). This CDR3 is 16 amino acids long. Trimming removed 3 bases from V and 5 bases from J; junction bases left unmatched: 8. The CDR3 region is CASSIPRGQGATEAFF. In DNA, the CDR3 is TGTGCCAGTAGTATCCCCCGTGGACAGGGGGCGACTGAAGCTTTCTTT.

The V gene is TRBV24-1, the J gene TRBJ2-7, with D possibly matching TRBD1 (8 bases). Trimming removed 3 bases from V and 4 bases from J, with 12 bases in between. Germline CDR1 KGHDR, CDR2 SFDVKD. This CDR3 comprises 14 residues. CDR3 nucleotides: TGTGCCACCAGTGATAGCGGGACAGGTTACGAGCAGTACTTC. Translation: CATSDSGTGYEQYF.

J is TRBJ2-3 and V is TRBV19; D ambiguous. Germline V gives CDR1 LNHDA, CDR2 SQIVND (reference sequence). Trimming removed 1 base from V and 7 bases from J, with 6 bases in between. The CDR3 totals 12 residues. CDR3 residues: CASSIVENTQYF. The CDR3 DNA reads as TGTGCCAGTAGTATAGTCGAGAATACGCAGTATTTT.

The chain uses TRBV24-1 and TRBJ2-2, with 9 bases matching TRBD1. Germline V CDR1 and CDR2: KGHDR, SFDVKD. The length of the CDR3 is 16 residues. With 1 base clipped from V and 6 bases from J, the junction kept 5 bases outside the gene matches. In DNA form, the CDR3 reads TGTGCCACCAGTGATTTAAAACAGGGGGCTCCCGGGGAGCTGTTTTTT. It specifies CATSDLKQGAPGELFF.

Only one count was recorded for this clone. This chain joins TRBV5-1 and TRBJ2-1, with 10 bases that match TRBD2. V trimming: 0 bases; J trimming: 5 bases; junction bases outside the gene matches: 5. Germline CDR1 is SGHRS and CDR2 is YFSETQ. The CDR3 length is 16 residues. The CDR3 nucleotides read TGCGCCAGCAGCTTGGCGCCTAGCGGGAGAGACAATGAGCAGTTCTTC. Its protein product is CASSLAPSGRDNEQFF.

The chain uses TRBV15 and TRBJ2-1; 8 bases are shared with TRBD1. The CDR3 runs to 15 residues. Germline V gene lookup returns CDR1 LNHNV and CDR2 YYDKDF (reference sequence). V gave up 5 bases and J gave up 7 bases; unmatched junction bases: 10. The CDR3 DNA reads TGTGCCACCAGCCAAGACAGGGGACTTGGGAATGAGCAGTTCTTC. Translated, it gives CATSQDRGLGNEQFF.

The V gene is TRBV7-9, the J gene TRBJ1-1; 7 bases align to TRBD1. In germline, CDR1 is SEHNR, CDR2 FQNEAQ (reference sequence). With V trimmed by 5 bases and J by 1 base, 10 bases remained unmatched. The CDR3 is 16 residues long. The CDR3 region is CASSRGGTAPNTEAFF. CDR3 nucleotides: TGTGCCAGCAGCCGGGGGGGGACAGCACCGAACACTGAAGCTTTCTTT.

The chain couples TRBV5-1 to TRBJ1-2; D is uncertain. Trimming took 3 bases from V and 11 from J, leaving 17 bases between them. Germline V lookup: CDR1 SGHRS, CDR2 YFSETQ. The CDR3 has 13 residues. The CDR3: CASSWSVGEGYTF. The CDR3 region has the DNA TGCGCCAGCAGCTGGAGCGTTGGTGAGGGATACACCTTC. The variable domain in full, with the rest retrieved from reference TRBV5-1 and TRBJ1-2, is KAGVTQTPRYLIKTRGQQVTLSCSPISGHRSVSWYQQTPGQGLQFLFEYFSETQRNKGNFPGRFSGRQFSNSRSEMNVSTLELGDSALYLCASSWSVGEGYTFGSGTRLTVV.

The J gene is TRBJ1-1, the V gene TRBV6-5; 7 nucleotides align to TRBD1. This CDR3 contains 13 residues. V dropped 6 bases and J dropped 3; count of bases not matched to a gene: 4. The V gene's germline CDR1 is MNHEY and CDR2 SVGAGI. Here the CDR3 DNA reads TGTGCCAGCAGACGCGGGACAGACACTGAAGCTTTCTTT. Amino acids: CASRRGTDTEAFF.

This clone was picked up one time. The gene calls are TRBV3-1 (or the pseudogene TRBV3-2) and TRBJ1-5; no reliable D call. CDR3 length: 15 residues. Trimming removed 1 base at V and 1 base at J, with 8 bases between. The germline CDR1 and CDR2 sequences are LGHDT and YNNKEL (reference sequence). CDR3 region: CASSQVGGSNQPQHF. CDR3 bases: TGTGCCAGCAGCCAAGTCGGCGGCAGCAATCAGCCCCAGCATTTT.